These 30 T cell receptor beta chains originate from one sample sequenced in a study of T cell repertoires in ileal Crohn's disease. Noted time point: proximal margin of the surgical specimen (macroscopically non-inflamed). Sequencing used immunoSEQ multiplex PCR; TCRdb keeps in-frame clones, though not all of them. The profile shows fewer than 7,500 clones, about two thirds of them singletons. Source material: ileal tissue. These receptors all come from an adult with Crohn's disease.

The chain combines TRBV5-4 with TRBJ2-1; D is perhaps TRBD2 (6 bases). V gave up 5 bases and J gave up 4 bases, with 10 bases separating them. There are 13 residues in the CDR3. Germline V gene data show CDR1 as SGHNT and CDR2 as YYREEE (reference sequence). The CDR3 nucleotides read TGTGCCAGCAGGCCCGGGAGTTACAATGAGCAGTTCTTC. Its translation is CASRPGSYNEQFF.

The chain joins TRBV10-2 to TRBJ2-1, with TRBD1 matching 8 bases. Germline CDR1 is WSHSY and CDR2 is SAAADI. The CDR3 is 15 residues long. V was pared by 6 bases and J by 6 bases, with 10 bases of the junction left unmatched. The CDR3 sequence is CASSSLTDRGNEQFF. In DNA, the CDR3 is TGCGCCAGCAGCTCCCTTACCGACAGGGGCAATGAGCAGTTCTTC.

V gene TRBV19 combines with J gene TRBJ2-7; TRBD1 matches 11 bases. After removal of 10 bases from V and 0 bases from J, the junction contained 8 bases not matched to a gene. The length of the CDR3 is 15 residues. Germline V gives CDR1 LNHDA, CDR2 SQIVND (reference sequence). The CDR3 DNA is TGTGCCACCACTCCCGGGACAGGGGGCTCCTACGAGCAGTACTTC. Translated, it gives CATTPGTGGSYEQYF.

The rearrangement joins TRBV9 to TRBJ1-2, with a possible D match to TRBD1 (6 bases). From germline, CDR1 is SGDLS and CDR2 YYNGEE. This CDR3 has 14 residues. The ends were cut back, 4 bases at V and 8 bases at J, with 18 bases in the middle. CDR3: CASSHGQTPQGYTF. CDR3 nucleotide sequence: TGTGCCAGCAGCCACGGACAGACCCCACAAGGCTACACCTTC.

The V gene is TRBV29-1, the J gene TRBJ1-2; D ambiguous. The germline V gene has CDR1 SQVTM and CDR2 ANQGSEA. Trimming took off 4 bases at V and 2 bases at J, with 11 bases between the two ends. This CDR3 contains 13 residues. Here the CDR3 reads CSVASGRNYGYTF. The CDR3 DNA is TGCAGCGTTGCCTCGGGAAGGAACTATGGCTACACCTTC.

The V call is TRBV7-6, the J call TRBJ2-2; D call uncertain. Germline CDR1 SGHVS, CDR2 FNYEAQ. The CDR3 is 15 residues long. Trimming left V 5 bases short and J 0 bases short, with 10 bases between. The CDR3 nucleotides read TGTGCCAGCAGCGCCCAGCTGACGAACACCGGGGAGCTGTTTTTT. This encodes CASSAQLTNTGELFF.

The chain joins TRBV12-5 to TRBJ2-7; TRBD1 matches 12 bases. Germline loops: CDR1 LGHNT, CDR2 FRNRAP. V lost 6 bases and J lost 7; bases outside the gene matches: 13. There are 16 residues in the CDR3. The CDR3 DNA follows: TGTGCTAGTGGGACTTTTACGGGACAGGGGGCAGGTGAGCAGTACTTC. Protein: CASGTFTGQGAGEQYF.

The rearrangement uses TRBV6-1 and TRBJ2-7; 11 positions match TRBD2. Trimming cost V 6 bases and J 2 bases; bases outside gene matches: 12. CDR1 and CDR2 from the germline V gene are MNHNS and SASEGT. The CDR3 runs to 17 residues. CDR3 protein: CASREYSGTSGPYEQYF. The DNA for the CDR3 is TGTGCCAGCAGGGAATACTCCGGGACTAGCGGTCCCTACGAGCAGTACTTC.

The gene calls are TRBV5-6 and TRBJ2-1, with D perhaps TRBD2 (6 bases). CDR1 is SGHDT and CDR2 is YYEEEE in the germline V gene. Trimming removed 4 bases from V and 1 base from J, with 15 bases in between. The CDR3 loop spans 16 amino acids. The DNA for the CDR3 is TGTGCCAGCAGCGGGGGGAGACTAGGTTCCTACAATGAGCAGTTCTTC. Its translation: CASSGGRLGSYNEQFF.

This rearrangement joins TRBV27 to TRBJ1-2; no firm D call. CDR3 length: 11 amino acids. V lost 5 bases to trimming and J lost 5 bases, with 6 bases between them. The germline V gene has CDR1 MNHEY and CDR2 SMNVEV (reference sequence). CDR3 loop: CASSPGYGYTF. Written as DNA, the CDR3 is TGTGCCAGCAGTCCGGGGTATGGCTACACCTTC.

The rearrangement links TRBV7-3 to TRBJ1-3; D remains unclear. The CDR3 is 15 amino acids. V lost 2 bases and J lost 0, with 8 bases in between. Germline CDR1 SGHTA, CDR2 FQGTGA. The CDR3 DNA reads as TGTGCCAGCAGCTTAGCCCAATACTCTGGAAACACCATATATTTT. Residues: CASSLAQYSGNTIYF.

The chain joins TRBV2 to TRBJ1-2, with D perhaps matching TRBD1 (6 bases). CDR3 length: 15 residues. The V and J ends lost 6 bases and 6 bases respectively, with 20 bases between them. From germline, CDR1 is SNHLY and CDR2 FYNNEI. In DNA, the CDR3 is TGTGCCAGCAGGTCCTACGAACAGGGTAGCAATGGCTACACCTTC. Translated: CASRSYEQGSNGYTF.

V and J are TRBV11-2 and TRBJ1-4; the D gene is possibly TRBD1 (5 bases). The CDR3 has 14 amino acids. The V end lost 1 base, the J end lost 7 bases, and 10 bases lay between the germline ends. CDR1 and CDR2 (germline): SGHAT, FQNNGV. CDR3 DNA: TGTGCCAGCAGCTTAGCAGGGTGGAGTGAAAAACTGTTTTTT. It yields the protein CASSLAGWSEKLFF.

The rearrangement uses TRBV19 and TRBJ1-2, with a weak D call TRBD1 (6 bases). V lost 5 bases to trimming and J lost 8 bases, with 18 bases between them. CDR1 LNHDA and CDR2 SQIVND come from the germline V gene (reference sequence). The CDR3 extends over 14 amino acids. This chain's CDR3 is CASSYETGLWGYTF. DNA of the CDR3: TGTGCCAGTAGTTACGAAACAGGGCTCTGGGGCTACACCTTC.

This clone was detected only once. This rearrangement joins TRBV2 to TRBJ2-1; TRBD2 agrees at 8 bases. Unmatched junction bases numbered 7, after V lost 5 bases and J lost 7 bases. Germline V CDR1 and CDR2: SNHLY, FYNNEI. There are 14 residues in the CDR3. CDR3 loop: CASSPGRAGNEQFF. The CDR3 nucleotides are TGTGCCAGCAGTCCCGGGAGGGCAGGGAATGAGCAGTTCTTC.

There are a few counts of this clone. CDR3 sequence (DNA): TGTGCCAGCAGCCCGGGACAGGGTGAAGCTTTCTTT. Translated: CASSPGQGEAFF. J is TRBJ1-1 and V is TRBV9, with TRBD1 identical over 9 bases. Trimming took 4 bases from V and 7 from J; bases not matched to a gene: 2. CDR1 and CDR2 (germline): SGDLS, YYNGEE. There are 12 residues in the CDR3.

The rearrangement uses TRBV5-6 and TRBJ1-1; D not certain. CDR1 is SGHDT and CDR2 is YYEEEE in the germline V gene. V lost 4 bases and J lost 1, with 17 bases in between. CDR3 length equals 16 residues. The CDR3 region is CASSPRLAVWNTEAFF. Written as DNA, the CDR3 is TGTGCCAGCAGCCCCAGGTTGGCAGTTTGGAACACTGAAGCTTTCTTT.

V is TRBV15 and J is TRBJ2-7; a weak D match, TRBD2 (6 bases). The germline V and J ends were trimmed by 0 bases and 2 bases, with 20 bases remaining between them. The CDR3 is 18 amino acids. Germline-derived CDR1 and CDR2 are LNHNV and YYDKDF (reference sequence). CDR3 bases: TGTGCCACCAGCAGAGATCGGGTTACCGGGAGCGTTCCCTACGAGCAGTACTTC. Translated: CATSRDRVTGSVPYEQYF.

This clone is classed as large. The CDR3 is CASSGDNYGYTF. The CDR3 DNA is TGTGCCAGCAGCGGAGATAACTATGGCTACACCTTC. V and J are TRBV14 and TRBJ1-2; D not resolved. The germline gives CDR1 SGHDN, CDR2 FVKESK. The V end was cut by 5 bases, the J end by 1 base, with 5 bases between. The CDR3 has 12 residues.

The genes are TRBV5-8 and TRBJ2-5; 9 nucleotides match TRBD1. V dropped 5 bases and J dropped 4; count of bases not matched to a gene: 9. The CDR3 covers 15 residues. The germline gives CDR1 SGHTS, CDR2 YDEGEE. CDR3 sequence reads: CASRGGQGFLETQYF. In DNA, the CDR3 is TGTGCCAGCAGGGGGGGACAGGGTTTCTTAGAGACCCAGTACTTC.

The rearrangement joins TRBV6-5 to TRBJ2-7; tentatively, D is TRBD1 (7 bases). CDR1 MNHEY and CDR2 SVGAGI come from the germline V gene. CDR3 length equals 14 residues. V was clipped by 7 bases and J by 2 bases, with 15 bases between them. CDR3 in amino acids: CASNPGGNPYEQYF. The CDR3 region has the DNA TGTGCCAGCAACCCAGGGGGGAATCCCTACGAGCAGTACTTC.

This clone is judged medium-sized. V is TRBV21-1 and J is TRBJ2-7. TRBV21-1 is designated a pseudogene. The CDR3 contains 15 residues. The CDR3 loop reads CASSTPGENNYEQYF. The CDR3, as DNA: TGTGCCAGCAGCACCCCCGGTGAAAACAACTACGAGCAGTACTTC.

This clone has only a few counts. The chain carries TRBV19 and TRBJ1-1; TRBD1 might be the D (5 bases). CDR1 and CDR2 (germline): LNHDA, SQIVND (reference sequence). V shed 2 bases and J shed 6 bases, with 16 bases lying between them. The CDR3 runs 15 residues. CDR3 coding DNA: TGTGCCAGTAGTATACCCGGGGGGGTTCTGGCTGAAGCTTTCTTT. Translated: CASSIPGGVLAEAFF.

CDR3: CASSLGPRLQGDNNQPQHF. The CDR3 DNA is TGTGCCAGCAGCTTGGGTCCCCGGTTACAGGGAGATAACAATCAGCCCCAGCATTTT. The rearrangement uses TRBV7-2 and TRBJ1-5; weak D call: TRBD1 (6 bases). The germline V gene has CDR1 SGHTA and CDR2 FQGNSA. The germline V and J ends were trimmed by 3 bases and 3 bases, with 24 bases remaining between them. The CDR3 length is 19 residues.

The sample holds one count of this clone. The genes are TRBV7-9 and TRBJ2-5; D possibly matches TRBD1 or TRBD2 (6 bases each). V lost 0 bases to trimming and J lost 2 bases, with 10 bases between them. This CDR3 contains 15 residues. The germline V gene encodes CDR1 SEHNR and CDR2 FQNEAQ (reference sequence). CDR3 residues: CASSLAGGFQETQYF. Here the CDR3 DNA reads TGTGCCAGCAGCTTAGCAGGGGGGTTTCAAGAGACCCAGTACTTC.

CDR3 bases: TGCGCCAGCAGCCAAGATTTAGTCCGCGACAGGGTCTATGGCTACACCTTC. Translated, it gives CASSQDLVRDRVYGYTF. V gene TRBV4-1 combines with J gene TRBJ1-2, with TRBD1 matching over 7 bases. The germline V gene has CDR1 MGHRA and CDR2 YSYEKL. J lost 4 bases, V lost 0 bases, and 11 bases had no gene match. This CDR3 region has 17 residues.

This rearrangement joins TRBV7-2 to TRBJ2-7; D unclear. CDR3 length: 15 residues. The germline CDR1 and CDR2 sequences are SGHTA and FQGNSA. V shed 5 bases and J shed 2 bases, with 16 bases lying between them. CDR3 sequence reads: CASSGSRSYTYEQYF. The CDR3 DNA reads TGTGCCAGCAGCGGGTCCCGGTCCTACACCTACGAGCAGTACTTC.

This clone was counted once. DNA for the CDR3: TGTGCCAGCAGCCCTAGGGGAGATCAGCCCCAGCATTTT. Amino acids: CASSPRGDQPQHF. This chain links TRBV7-2 with TRBJ1-5; a possible D gene is TRBD1 (5 bases). Germline-derived CDR1 and CDR2 are SGHTA and FQGNSA. The length of the CDR3 is 13 residues. The V gene lost 5 bases and the J gene lost 5 bases, with 10 bases spanning the gap.

The chain carries TRBV5-8 and TRBJ1-2; D not certain. The CDR3 consists of 12 residues. V lost 4 bases and J 1 base, leaving 5 bases between the germline ends. Germline V gene sequence: CDR1 SGHTS, CDR2 YDEGEE. DNA of the CDR3: TGTGCCAGCAGCCACATTAACTATGGCTACACCTTC. It translates to CASSHINYGYTF.

The J gene is TRBJ1-4, the V gene TRBV2, with unresolved D. Trimming removed 7 bases from V and 6 bases from J, with 18 bases in between. This CDR3 spans 15 amino acids. The germline V gene has CDR1 SNHLY and CDR2 FYNNEI. The CDR3: CASTPGRVFDEKLFF. The DNA of the CDR3 is TGTGCCAGCACCCCTGGGAGGGTTTTCGATGAAAAACTGTTTTTT.